These 31 T cell receptor beta chains share one sample of origin, sequenced in a study of T cells after somatic rescue of genetic block. Using immunoSEQ multiplex PCR, the repertoire was profiled, and TCRdb retains in-frame clones only, with some absent. The data hold tens of thousands of clones, with roughly 91% observed a single time. The sequenced sample consisted of peripheral blood mononuclear cells (PBMCs). These TCRs come from a young man.

The rearrangement links TRBV2 to TRBJ2-3; D unresolved. Germline lookup yields CDR1 SNHLY and CDR2 FYNNEI. V lost 1 base and J 8 bases, leaving 1 base between the germline ends. This CDR3 region has 10 residues. This chain's CDR3 is CASSEGTQYF. CDR3 nucleotides: TGTGCCAGCAGTGAAGGTACGCAGTATTTT.

V is TRBV7-2 and J is TRBJ2-2; TRBD1 aligns across 7 bases. In germline, CDR1 is SGHTA, CDR2 FQGNSA. This CDR3 has 15 residues. The trim removed 5 bases at V and 6 bases at J, leaving 9 bases unmatched. DNA for the CDR3: TGTGCCAGCAGCCGCGGACAGGCCGGGGCCGGGGAGCTGTTTTTT. It codes for CASSRGQAGAGELFF.

The J gene is TRBJ2-2, the V gene TRBV6-1, with D perhaps TRBD2 (6 bases). This CDR3 is built from 19 residues. The germline V gene encodes CDR1 MNHNS and CDR2 SASEGT. Trimming took off 1 base at V and 3 bases at J, with 21 bases between the two ends. In DNA form, the CDR3 reads TGTGCCAGCAGTGAAGGAGAGGGGATGTATTGGGGGGACACCGGGGAGCTGTTTTTT. Translation: CASSEGEGMYWGDTGELFF.

As for this clone: At one boundary the junction diverges from the germline segment, which might be a read error. The rearrangement uses TRBV2 and TRBJ1-1; TRBD1 might be the D (5 bases). The CDR3 consists of 13 residues. In germline, CDR1 is SNHLY, CDR2 FYNNEI. The CDR3 nucleotides are TGTGCCAGCAGTGAATGGGACTGTCTCAGCATCGGGTTT. Its translation: CASSEWDCLSIGF.

This clone came up once. The gene calls are TRBV11-3 and TRBJ2-3; 7 bases are shared with TRBD1. The CDR3 is 15 residues long. CDR1 and CDR2 from the germline V gene are SGHNT and YENEEA. Trimming cost V 5 bases and J 6 bases; bases outside gene matches: 11. Here the CDR3 reads CASSARQGYADTQYF. For the CDR3, the DNA is TGTGCCAGCAGCGCACGACAGGGCTACGCGGATACGCAGTATTTT. The whole variable domain, filled in from reference TRBV11-3 and TRBJ2-3, reads EAGVVQSPRYKIIEKKQPVAFWCNPISGHNTLYWYLQNLGQGPELLIRYENEEAVDDSQLPKDRFSAERLKGVDSTLKIQPAELGDSAVYLCASSARQGYADTQYFGPGTRLTVL.

The chain couples TRBV14 to TRBJ1-1, with TRBD1 as a possible D gene (6 bases). V lost 4 bases, J lost 5 bases, and 11 bases lay in between. This CDR3 region has 13 residues. CDR1 is SGHDN and CDR2 is FVKESK in the germline V gene. The CDR3 bases are TGTGCCAGCAGCCTCGGGACAATGACTGAAGCTTTCTTT. Its translation is CASSLGTMTEAFF.

This chain joins TRBV27 and TRBJ2-1, with TRBD2 matching over 9 bases. Germline V lookup: CDR1 MNHEY, CDR2 SMNVEV (reference sequence). The CDR3 is 16 amino acids. With 5 bases clipped from V and 4 bases from J, the junction kept 9 bases outside the gene matches. The CDR3 loop reads CASSRELAGYYNEQFF. The CDR3 DNA reads TGTGCCAGCAGTCGGGAGCTAGCGGGATATTACAATGAGCAGTTCTTC.

The rearrangement joins TRBV4-1 to TRBJ2-3, with 7 bases lining up with TRBD1. J lost 6 bases, V lost 5 bases, and 14 bases had no gene match. The germline V gene encodes CDR1 MGHRA and CDR2 YSYEKL. This CDR3 is 16 amino acids long. This CDR3 reads CASSSWTGQRGDTQYF. The DNA for the CDR3 is TGCGCCAGCAGCTCATGGACGGGACAGCGCGGTGATACGCAGTATTTT.

The chain uses TRBV6-4 and TRBJ2-1, with TRBD1 matching 8 bases. With V trimmed by 6 bases and J by 9 bases, 4 bases remained unmatched. Per the germline V gene, CDR1 is MRHNA and CDR2 is SNTAGT. The CDR3 contains 12 residues. The CDR3 coding sequence is TGTGCCAGCAGCGGACAGGGCGGTGAGCAGTTCTTC. Translating gives CASSGQGGEQFF.

The chain couples TRBV11-2 to TRBJ2-5; D perhaps matches TRBD1 (6 bases). Trimming took 2 bases from V and 5 from J, leaving 21 bases between them. The germline gives CDR1 SGHAT, CDR2 FQNNGV. This CDR3 has 17 amino acids. CDR3 in amino acids: CASSLRAVQGLKETQYF. The CDR3, as DNA: TGTGCCAGCAGCTTACGGGCCGTCCAGGGGCTAAAGGAGACCCAGTACTTC.

The V and J genes are TRBV19 and TRBJ2-1; D is unresolved. V dropped 3 bases and J dropped 8 bases, with 14 bases sitting between them. The CDR3 consists of 14 residues. Germline assignment: CDR1 LNHDA and CDR2 SQIVND (reference sequence). CDR3 residues: CASSILGQRDEQFF. In DNA form, the CDR3 reads TGTGCCAGTAGTATTCTCGGGCAGCGCGATGAGCAGTTCTTC.

The chain joins TRBV5-5 to TRBJ2-7; D remains unclear. The CDR3 covers 15 residues. The ends were cut back, 0 bases at V and 0 bases at J, with 10 bases in the middle. Germline CDR1 and CDR2: SGHKS and YYEKEE (reference sequence). The CDR3 coding sequence is TGTGCCAGCAGCTTGGTGGGCAGGAGCTCCTACGAGCAGTACTTC. This encodes CASSLVGRSSYEQYF.

This sequence joins TRBV7-9 and TRBJ2-3; TRBD2 aligns across 10 bases. Germline-derived CDR1 and CDR2 are SEHNR and FQNEAQ (reference sequence). The CDR3 consists of 15 residues. J lost 1 base, V lost 3 bases, and 1 base had no gene match. CDR3 bases: TGTGCCAGCAGCTTTCTAGCGGGGGGCACAGATACGCAGTATTTT. Translated: CASSFLAGGTDTQYF.

This clone was counted only a few times. V is TRBV28 and J is TRBJ1-5; possible D gene TRBD1, 6 bases. Germline V gives CDR1 MDHEN, CDR2 SYDVKM. CDR3 size: 14 residues. Deletions cut 5 bases from V and 5 bases from J, with 13 bases between. The DNA of the CDR3 is TGTGCCAGCAGTATCAGGGGATACGATCAGCCCCAGCATTTT. The encoded protein is CASSIRGYDQPQHF.

V and J are TRBV6-1 and TRBJ1-2, with TRBD1 matching over 8 bases. Germline trimming cut 6 bases from V and 3 bases from J; bases unmatched to any gene: 9. The CDR3 spans 15 residues. Germline CDR1 and CDR2: MNHNS and SASEGT. This chain's CDR3 is CASRFRGLGYYGYTF. CDR3 DNA sequence: TGTGCCAGCAGATTCAGGGGGCTTGGTTACTATGGCTACACCTTC.

The chain is built from TRBV7-6 and TRBJ1-1; the match to TRBD1 covers 7 bases. J was trimmed by 0 bases and V by 4 bases; bases with no gene match: 5. The germline V gene has CDR1 SGHVS and CDR2 FNYEAQ. This CDR3 is built from 15 residues. For the CDR3, the DNA is TGTGCCAGCAGCTCCTCGACAGGGTTGAACACTGAAGCTTTCTTT. This sequence encodes CASSSSTGLNTEAFF.

The chain combines TRBV19 with TRBJ2-2, with unresolved D. This CDR3 is built from 15 residues. Germline assignment: CDR1 LNHDA and CDR2 SQIVND (reference sequence). V was trimmed by 2 bases and J by 1 base, leaving 8 bases between them. The DNA for the CDR3 is TGTGCCAGTAGTATATCCACAGAGAACACCGGGGAGCTGTTTTTT. Translated: CASSISTENTGELFF.

This chain joins TRBV6-5 and TRBJ1-2; D is ambiguous. The V end was cut by 5 bases, the J end by 0 bases, with 7 bases between. The CDR3 runs 13 residues. Germline CDR1 is MNHEY and CDR2 is SVGAGI. The CDR3 here is CASSPRTNYGYTF. CDR3 nucleotides: TGTGCCAGCAGTCCCCGCACTAACTATGGCTACACCTTC.

Worth noting for this clone: Other nucleotide sequences from this sample produce the same CDR3. The chain links TRBV18 to TRBJ1-2, with 7 bases fitting TRBD1. There are 15 residues in the CDR3. The germline gives CDR1 KGHSH, CDR2 LQKENI. Unmatched junction bases numbered 2, after V lost 0 bases and J lost 1 base. This CDR3 is CASSPPSGGNYGYTF. The CDR3 nucleotides are TGTGCCAGCTCACCACCGTCAGGGGGTAACTATGGCTACACCTTC.

The chain uses TRBV6-1 and TRBJ1-5; D is uncertain. The CDR3 runs to 15 residues. Germline CDR1 is MNHNS and CDR2 is SASEGT. V shed 4 bases and J shed 2 bases, with 12 bases lying between them. CDR3 in amino acids: CASSAEGLGNQPQHF. CDR3 DNA: TGTGCCAGCAGTGCCGAGGGTTTGGGCAATCAGCCCCAGCATTTT.

This clone was seen once. V usage is TRBV11-3 and J usage is TRBJ2-7, with D perhaps TRBD1 (6 bases). CDR1 is SGHNT, CDR2 YENEEA, per germline. The CDR3 sequence is 12 residues long. Trimming removed 5 bases from V and 5 bases from J, with 10 bases in between. CDR3 nucleotide sequence: TGTGCCAGCAGCGAACAGGGAGACGAGCAGTACTTC. It specifies CASSEQGDEQYF. Drawing the rest from reference TRBV11-3 and TRBJ2-7, the complete variable domain is EAGVVQSPRYKIIEKKQPVAFWCNPISGHNTLYWYLQNLGQGPELLIRYENEEAVDDSQLPKDRFSAERLKGVDSTLKIQPAELGDSAVYLCASSEQGDEQYFGPGTRLTVT.

The chain carries TRBV4-2 and TRBJ2-7, with D hard to call. From germline, CDR1 is LGHNA and CDR2 YNFKEQ. Trimming shortened V by 1 base and J by 4 bases, and 8 bases separated the two germline ends. The CDR3 contains 13 residues. The CDR3 sequence: CASSQVRSYEQYF. CDR3 nucleotide sequence: TGTGCCAGCAGCCAAGTGCGGAGTTACGAGCAGTACTTC.

The chain is built from TRBV25-1 and TRBJ1-2; 8 bases match TRBD1. The trim removed 2 bases at V and 8 bases at J, leaving 7 bases unmatched. Germline CDR1 reads MGHDK; CDR2 reads SYGVNS. The CDR3 has 14 amino acids. The DNA of the CDR3 is TGTGCCAGCAGTGAACCTAACAGGGGGGACGGCTACACCTTC. Encoded protein: CASSEPNRGDGYTF.

The rearrangement uses TRBV5-1 and TRBJ1-2; D unresolved. The germline V gene has CDR1 SGHRS and CDR2 YFSETQ. This CDR3 is built from 15 residues. V was shortened by 3 bases and J by 4 bases, with 16 bases between the two germline ends. The CDR3 is CASSSEGRLGYGYTF. The CDR3 DNA is TGCGCCAGCAGCTCGGAGGGCAGGTTGGGCTATGGCTACACCTTC.

J is TRBJ1-5 and V is TRBV12-1; the table's D call of TRBD1 was not tested on the DNA. TRBV12-1 is shown as a pseudogene. The CDR3 spans 15 residues. The CDR3 loop reads CASSSRLQGAQPQHF. For the CDR3, the DNA is TGTGCCAGCAGCTCCCGGCTACAGGGGGCTCAGCCCCAGCATTTT.

V usage is TRBV6-5 and J usage is TRBJ2-5; 7 bases agree with TRBD1. The DNA end is a closer match to TRBJ2-7, so the J assignment may be wrong. This CDR3 is built from 16 residues. CDR1 is MNHEY and CDR2 is SVGAGI in the germline V gene. The CDR3 sequence is CASSYSPLGTAYEQYF. The CDR3 coding sequence is TGTGCCAGCAGTTACTCGCCCCTCGGGACAGCCTACGAGCAGTACTTC.

This chain uses TRBV5-1 with TRBJ2-1, with D uncertain. Trimming pared 4 bases from V and 0 bases from J, leaving 11 bases between. Germline loops: CDR1 SGHRS, CDR2 YFSETQ. CDR3 length equals 15 residues. In DNA, the CDR3 is TGCGCCAGCAGCCCCGGGTTAAGCTCCTACAATGAGCAGTTCTTC. Protein: CASSPGLSSYNEQFF.

V usage is TRBV5-8 and J usage is TRBJ1-5; 8 bases are shared with TRBD1. Germline values: CDR1 SGHTS, CDR2 YDEGEE. The CDR3 runs 14 residues. Trimming at V came to 2 bases and at J to 5 bases, leaving 3 bases not matched to a gene. The CDR3 region is CASSFGQGHQPQHF. CDR3 nucleotides: TGTGCCAGCAGCTTCGGACAGGGCCATCAGCCCCAGCATTTT.

The V call is TRBV4-1, the J call TRBJ2-2; TRBD1 or TRBD2 may be the D gene (6 bases each). This CDR3 region has 14 residues. The germline V gene has CDR1 MGHRA and CDR2 YSYEKL. V was shortened by 4 bases and J by 8 bases, with 14 bases between the two germline ends. Here the CDR3 reads CASSRPGASGELFF. The CDR3 nucleotides read TGCGCCAGCAGCCGCCCGGGGGCATCGGGGGAGCTGTTTTTT.

J is TRBJ1-2 and V is TRBV7-9; 9 bases align to TRBD1. Germline V gives CDR1 SEHNR, CDR2 FQNEAQ (reference sequence). CDR3 length equals 16 residues. J lost 6 bases, V lost 3 bases, and 11 bases had no gene match. Here the CDR3 reads CASSFTSRDRAHGYTF. In DNA form, the CDR3 reads TGTGCCAGCAGCTTTACCTCCCGGGACAGGGCTCATGGCTACACCTTC.

The chain carries TRBV6-4 and TRBJ2-1; the D gene is possibly TRBD2 (5 bases). Germline CDR1 is MRHNA and CDR2 is SNTAGT. The CDR3 length is 14 residues. Trimming shortened V by 4 bases and J by 8 bases, and 15 bases separated the two germline ends. The CDR3 DNA sequence: TGTGCCAGCAGTGCTGCGGGTGAGGGAGATGAGCAGTTCTTC. This translates into CASSAAGEGDEQFF.